Following are 13 T cell receptor beta chains from one sample sequenced in a study of T cells expressing NK-cell markers. Using the 5' RACE reads, TCRdb records one entry per CDR3 protein without DNA. The repertoire shows more than 250,000 distinct CDR3 sequences; the top ten hold roughly 0.4%. Sequenced material: blood T cells: a sorted CD56 or NKG2C T cell subset, CD4+ or CD8+ T cells, or bulk PBMC T cells (not recorded which). Receptors originate from a man younger than 30 in good health.

CDR3 residues: CASSAIAGGPVGELFF. The J gene is TRBJ2-2, the V gene TRBV5-4; the TRBD2 assignment by TCRdb is unverifiable without DNA. Germline V gene sequence: CDR1 SGHNT, CDR2 YYREEE (reference sequence). The CDR3 loop spans 16 amino acids.

The CDR3 is CASSQVKDSHEQFF. This chain uses TRBV14 with TRBJ2-1. The CDR3 runs 14 residues. The germline V gene encodes CDR1 SGHDN and CDR2 FVKESK.

The CDR3 spells CASSYLPPRWGELFF. The chain is built from TRBV6-2 or TRBV6-3 and TRBJ2-2; as DNA is missing, the TRBD2 call by TCRdb cannot be tested. The CDR3 is made up of 15 amino acids. Germline V lookup: CDR1 MNHEY, CDR2 SVGEGT.

This rearrangement joins TRBV5-1 to TRBJ2-5; TCRdb reports TRBD1, a call that lacks DNA to check it against. Germline V gene lookup returns CDR1 SGHRS and CDR2 YFSETQ. CDR3 length equals 15 residues. The CDR3 spells CASSWGQGVLETQYF. The complete variable domain, with remaining parts taken from reference TRBV5-1 and TRBJ2-5, reads KAGVTQTPRYLIKTRGQQVTLSCSPISGHRSVSWYQQTPGQGLQFLFEYFSETQRNKGNFPGRFSGRQFSNSRSEMNVSTLELGDSALYLCASSWGQGVLETQYFGPGTRLLVL.

This chain uses TRBV20-1 with TRBJ2-1; TCRdb designates TRBD2, a call that cannot be tested without DNA. Germline V gene sequence: CDR1 DFQATT, CDR2 SNEGSKA (reference sequence). There are 11 residues in the CDR3. The CDR3: CSERVANEQFF.

V and J are TRBV9 and TRBJ2-7; TCRdb's assignment of TRBD1 cannot be checked, as there is no DNA. Germline V CDR1 and CDR2: SGDLS, YYNGEE. The CDR3 is made up of 16 amino acids. The CDR3 sequence is CASSVGPGQGAYEQYF. The whole variable domain, filled in from reference TRBV9 and TRBJ2-7, reads DSGVTQTPKHLITATGQRVTLRCSPRSGDLSVYWYQQSLDQGLQFLIQYYNGEERAKGNILERFSAQQFPDLHSELNLSSLELGDSALYFCASSVGPGQGAYEQYFGPGTRLTVT.

This chain joins TRBV20-1 and TRBJ1-6. Germline values: CDR1 DFQATT, CDR2 SNEGSKA (reference sequence). This CDR3 contains 13 residues. The CDR3 sequence is CSARSGLDSPLHF.

The V and J genes are TRBV20-1 and TRBJ2-5. This CDR3 is built from 14 residues. Germline V CDR1 and CDR2: DFQATT, SNEGSKA (reference sequence). The CDR3 loop is CSAPTGAFQETQYF.

J is TRBJ2-3 and V is TRBV29-1; TCRdb outputs TRBD1, but without DNA this stays unchecked. CDR1 and CDR2 from the germline V gene are SQVTM and ANQGSEA. The CDR3 has 13 amino acids. The CDR3 loop reads CSVARGGGDTQYF.

The chain combines TRBV24-1 with TRBJ2-5; TCRdb indicates TRBD1, and absent DNA this call remains unverified. CDR1 and CDR2 from the germline V gene are KGHDR and SFDVKD. CDR3 length equals 14 residues. The chain's CDR3 is CATSHRGLGETQYF.

V usage is TRBV5-4 and J usage is TRBJ2-3; TCRdb names TRBD1, which stays unverified in the absence of DNA. This CDR3 region has 16 residues. Germline V gives CDR1 SGHNT, CDR2 YYREEE (reference sequence). This CDR3 reads CASSLLRGGSTDTQYF.

CDR3 amino acids: CASSSSARNEQFF. V gene TRBV4-2 combines with J gene TRBJ2-1. The CDR3 is 13 amino acids. Germline CDR1 reads LGHNA; CDR2 reads YNFKEQ.

The chain uses TRBV12-3 or TRBV12-4 and TRBJ2-5; no DNA is available, so the TRBD2 call from TCRdb remains unchecked. This CDR3 is built from 15 residues. CDR3: CASSPPRLAGGTQYF.